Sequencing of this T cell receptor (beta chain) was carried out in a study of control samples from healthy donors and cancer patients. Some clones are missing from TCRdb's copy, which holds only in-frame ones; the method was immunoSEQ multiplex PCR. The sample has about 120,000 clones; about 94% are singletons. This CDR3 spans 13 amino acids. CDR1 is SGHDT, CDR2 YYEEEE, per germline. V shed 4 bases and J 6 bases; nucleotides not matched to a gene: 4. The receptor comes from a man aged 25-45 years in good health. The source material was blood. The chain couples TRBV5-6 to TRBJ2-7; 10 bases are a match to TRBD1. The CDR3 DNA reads TGTGCCAGCAGCACCGGGACAGGGGCCGAGCAGTACTTC. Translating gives CASSTGTGAEQYF.